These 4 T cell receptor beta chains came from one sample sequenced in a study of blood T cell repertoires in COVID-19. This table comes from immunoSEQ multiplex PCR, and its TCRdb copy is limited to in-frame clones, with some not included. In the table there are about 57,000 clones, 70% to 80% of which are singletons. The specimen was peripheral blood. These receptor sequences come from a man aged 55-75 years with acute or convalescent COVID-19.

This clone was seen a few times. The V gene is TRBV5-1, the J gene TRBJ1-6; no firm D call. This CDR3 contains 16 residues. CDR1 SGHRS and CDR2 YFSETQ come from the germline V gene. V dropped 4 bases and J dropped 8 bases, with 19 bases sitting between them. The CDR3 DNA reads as TGCGCCAGCAGCCTGGAGAGGTTCGGAAAGGATTCACCCCTCCACTTT. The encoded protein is CASSLERFGKDSPLHF.

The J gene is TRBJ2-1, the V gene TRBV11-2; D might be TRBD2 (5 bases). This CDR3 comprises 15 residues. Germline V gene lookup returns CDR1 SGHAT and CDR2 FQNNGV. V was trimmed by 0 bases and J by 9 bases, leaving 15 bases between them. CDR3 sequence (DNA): TGTGCCAGCAGCTTAGACCCCGCCCCGAGGGCTGAGCAGTTCTTC. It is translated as CASSLDPAPRAEQFF.

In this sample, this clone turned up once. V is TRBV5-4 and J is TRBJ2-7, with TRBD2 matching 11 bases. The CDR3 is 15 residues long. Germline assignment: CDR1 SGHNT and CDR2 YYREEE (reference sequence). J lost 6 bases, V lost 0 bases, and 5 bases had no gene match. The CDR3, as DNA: TGTGCCAGCAGCTTGGATCCCCTAGCGGGGGGCGAGCAGTACTTC. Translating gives CASSLDPLAGGEQYF.

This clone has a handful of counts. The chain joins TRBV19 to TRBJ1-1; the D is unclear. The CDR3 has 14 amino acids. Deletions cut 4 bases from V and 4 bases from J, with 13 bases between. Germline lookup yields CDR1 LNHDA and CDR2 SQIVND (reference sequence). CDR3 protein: CASSRSAGSTEAFF. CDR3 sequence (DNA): TGTGCCAGTAGTAGATCGGCCGGGAGCACTGAAGCTTTCTTT.